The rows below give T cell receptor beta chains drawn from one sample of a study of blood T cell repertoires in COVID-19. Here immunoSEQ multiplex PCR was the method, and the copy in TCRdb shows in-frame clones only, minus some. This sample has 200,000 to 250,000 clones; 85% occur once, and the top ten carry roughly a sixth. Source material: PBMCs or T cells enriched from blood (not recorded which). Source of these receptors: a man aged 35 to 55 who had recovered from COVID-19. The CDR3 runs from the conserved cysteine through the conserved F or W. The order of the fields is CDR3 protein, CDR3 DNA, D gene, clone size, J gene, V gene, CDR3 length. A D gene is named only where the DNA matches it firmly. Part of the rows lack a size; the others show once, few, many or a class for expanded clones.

cdr3_aa: CASSEGTGLLKLFF
cdr3_nt: TGTGCCAGCAGTGAAGGGACAGGGCTCTTGAAACTGTTTTTT
d_call: TRBD1
clone_size: NA
j_call: TRBJ1-4
v_call: TRBV6-1
cdr3_length: 14

cdr3_aa: CSVVRAGDAAGTGELFF
cdr3_nt: TGCAGCGTTGTCCGCGCGGGAGACGCCGCGGGGACCGGGGAGCTGTTTTTT
d_call: TRBD2
clone_size: NA
j_call: TRBJ2-2
v_call: TRBV29-1
cdr3_length: 17

cdr3_aa: CASSPSHSGNTIYF
cdr3_nt: TGTGCCAGCAGTCCCAGTCACTCTGGAAACACCATATATTTT
d_call: NA
clone_size: NA
j_call: TRBJ1-3
v_call: TRBV27
cdr3_length: 14

cdr3_aa: CASSLRVQRGRINTQYF
cdr3_nt: TGTGCCAGCAGCTTACGCGTCCAGCGGGGACGTATAAATACGCAGTATTTT
d_call: TRBD2
clone_size: NA
j_call: TRBJ2-3
v_call: TRBV7-2
cdr3_length: 17

cdr3_aa: CASSLTTAHYEQYF
cdr3_nt: TGTGCCAGCAGCTTGACGACAGCCCACTACGAGCAGTACTTC
d_call: NA
clone_size: NA
j_call: TRBJ2-7
v_call: TRBV5-5
cdr3_length: 14

cdr3_aa: CASEATYNEQFF
cdr3_nt: TGTGCCAGCGAGGCGACCTACAATGAGCAGTTCTTC
d_call: NA
clone_size: NA
j_call: TRBJ2-1
v_call: TRBV2
cdr3_length: 12

cdr3_aa: CASSSLKWDSLAYEQYF
cdr3_nt: TGTGCCAGCAGCTCCCTGAAGTGGGACAGTCTAGCCTACGAGCAGTACTTC
d_call: TRBD1
clone_size: NA
j_call: TRBJ2-7
v_call: TRBV13
cdr3_length: 17

cdr3_aa: CASSEDRGNEQFF
cdr3_nt: TGTGCCAGCAGCGAGGACAGGGGTAATGAGCAGTTCTTC
d_call: TRBD1
clone_size: once
j_call: TRBJ2-1
v_call: TRBV9
cdr3_length: 13

cdr3_aa: CASSGGGGSPLHF
cdr3_nt: TGTGCCAGCAGTGGCGGGGGTGGTTCACCCCTCCACTTT
d_call: NA
clone_size: many
j_call: TRBJ1-6
v_call: TRBV2
cdr3_length: 13

cdr3_aa: CASTFGDRGRRGANVLTF
cdr3_nt: TGTGCCAGTACCTTCGGGGACAGGGGGCGTCGAGGGGCCAACGTCCTGACTTTC
d_call: TRBD1
clone_size: NA
j_call: TRBJ2-6
v_call: TRBV19
cdr3_length: 18

cdr3_aa: CASSDQSGANVLTF
cdr3_nt: TGTGCCAGCAGTGATCAGTCTGGGGCCAACGTCCTGACTTTC
d_call: NA
clone_size: once
j_call: TRBJ2-6
v_call: TRBV6-1
cdr3_length: 14

cdr3_aa: CASSFPGSSGNTIYF
cdr3_nt: TGTGCCAGCAGCTTCCCCGGGAGCTCTGGAAACACCATATATTTT
d_call: NA
clone_size: NA
j_call: TRBJ1-3
v_call: TRBV11-3
cdr3_length: 15

cdr3_aa: CASSYAGVSLLQYF
cdr3_nt: TGTGCCAGCAGTTACGCAGGGGTGTCCTTGCTGCAGTACTTC
d_call: NA
clone_size: NA
j_call: TRBJ2-7
v_call: TRBV6-2/TRBV6-3
cdr3_length: 14

cdr3_aa: CASTMTGGNQPQHF
cdr3_nt: TGTGCCAGCACCATGACAGGGGGCAATCAGCCCCAGCATTTT
d_call: TRBD1
clone_size: NA
j_call: TRBJ1-5
v_call: TRBV6-5
cdr3_length: 14

cdr3_aa: CASSLISGYQPQHF
cdr3_nt: TGTGCCAGCAGTTTAATCTCCGGTTATCAGCCCCAGCATTTT
d_call: NA
clone_size: NA
j_call: TRBJ1-5
v_call: TRBV28
cdr3_length: 14

cdr3_aa: CASSLGVRGVKNEQFF
cdr3_nt: TGCGCCAGCAGCTTGGGCGTTCGGGGGGTAAAGAATGAGCAGTTCTTC
d_call: TRBD2
clone_size: NA
j_call: TRBJ2-1
v_call: TRBV5-1
cdr3_length: 16

cdr3_aa: CASSPGATHTEAFF
cdr3_nt: TGTGCCAGCAGCCCAGGGGCTACGCACACTGAAGCTTTCTTT
d_call: NA
clone_size: NA
j_call: TRBJ1-1
v_call: TRBV7-9
cdr3_length: 14

cdr3_aa: CASSPLQGAYGYTF
cdr3_nt: TGTGCCAGCAGTCCACTCCAGGGGGCCTATGGCTACACCTTC
d_call: TRBD1
clone_size: NA
j_call: TRBJ1-2
v_call: TRBV5-4
cdr3_length: 14

cdr3_aa: CASSPPETGENSPLHF
cdr3_nt: TGTGCCAGCTCACCACCCGAGACAGGGGAGAATTCACCCCTCCACTTT
d_call: TRBD1
clone_size: few
j_call: TRBJ1-6
v_call: TRBV18
cdr3_length: 16

cdr3_aa: CASSLAQAVNSPLHF
cdr3_nt: TGTGCCAGCAGCTTAGCCCAGGCCGTTAATTCACCCCTCCACTTT
d_call: NA
clone_size: NA
j_call: TRBJ1-6
v_call: TRBV7-9
cdr3_length: 15

cdr3_aa: CASSQGLDTQYF
cdr3_nt: TGTGCCAGCAGCCAAGGACTTGATACGCAGTATTTT
d_call: NA
clone_size: NA
j_call: TRBJ2-3
v_call: TRBV7-2
cdr3_length: 12

cdr3_aa: CASSSGTGVEQYF
cdr3_nt: TGTGCCAGCAGCTCAGGGACAGGGGTCGAGCAGTACTTC
d_call: TRBD1
clone_size: NA
j_call: TRBJ2-7
v_call: TRBV7-2
cdr3_length: 13

cdr3_aa: CASRTTITDTQYF
cdr3_nt: TGTGCCAGCAGGACCACTATCACAGATACGCAGTATTTT
d_call: NA
clone_size: once
j_call: TRBJ2-3
v_call: TRBV12-3/TRBV12-4
cdr3_length: 13

cdr3_aa: CASRSTWAVNIQYF
cdr3_nt: TGTGCCAGCAGATCAACCTGGGCAGTAAACATTCAGTACTTC
d_call: NA
clone_size: NA
j_call: TRBJ2-4
v_call: TRBV28
cdr3_length: 14

cdr3_aa: CASSLRQGTEAFF
cdr3_nt: TGTGCCAGCAGCCTTCGACAGGGCACTGAAGCTTTCTTT
d_call: TRBD1
clone_size: NA
j_call: TRBJ1-1
v_call: TRBV7-9
cdr3_length: 13

cdr3_aa: CASSAGTDVYEQYF
cdr3_nt: TGTGCCAGCAGCGCCGGGACAGACGTTTACGAGCAGTACTTC
d_call: TRBD1
clone_size: NA
j_call: TRBJ2-7
v_call: TRBV3-1/TRBV3-2
cdr3_length: 14

cdr3_aa: CASSLGENNQPQHF
cdr3_nt: TGTGCCAGCAGCTTAGGTGAGAACAATCAGCCCCAGCATTTT
d_call: NA
clone_size: NA
j_call: TRBJ1-5
v_call: TRBV7-6
cdr3_length: 14

cdr3_aa: CASSVLAGAPNTGELFF
cdr3_nt: TGTGCCAGCAGTGTCTTAGCGGGAGCCCCGAACACCGGGGAGCTGTTTTTT
d_call: TRBD2
clone_size: few
j_call: TRBJ2-2
v_call: TRBV27
cdr3_length: 17

cdr3_aa: CASSRERGTEAFF
cdr3_nt: TGTGCCAGCAGCCGGGAGCGGGGAACTGAAGCTTTCTTT
d_call: NA
clone_size: NA
j_call: TRBJ1-1
v_call: TRBV14
cdr3_length: 13

cdr3_aa: CAWEGQPNTEAFF
cdr3_nt: TGTGCCTGGGAGGGGCAGCCGAACACTGAAGCTTTCTTT
d_call: NA
clone_size: NA
j_call: TRBJ1-1
v_call: TRBV30
cdr3_length: 13

cdr3_aa: CASSLAGGGSPLHF
cdr3_nt: TGTGCCAGCAGCTTAGCAGGGGGCGGTTCACCCCTCCACTTT
d_call: TRBD1
clone_size: NA
j_call: TRBJ1-6
v_call: TRBV7-8
cdr3_length: 14

cdr3_aa: CASSSTGVWYEQYF
cdr3_nt: TGTGCCAGCAGTTCGACAGGGGTCTGGTACGAGCAGTACTTC
d_call: TRBD1
clone_size: NA
j_call: TRBJ2-7
v_call: TRBV6-5
cdr3_length: 14

cdr3_aa: CASTSGNGVQETQYF
cdr3_nt: TGCGCCAGCACATCCGGAAACGGGGTCCAAGAGACCCAGTACTTC
d_call: NA
clone_size: NA
j_call: TRBJ2-5
v_call: TRBV5-1
cdr3_length: 15

cdr3_aa: CAISPGQVQETQYF
cdr3_nt: TGTGCCATCAGCCCGGGACAGGTCCAAGAGACCCAGTACTTC
d_call: TRBD1
clone_size: NA
j_call: TRBJ2-5
v_call: TRBV10-3
cdr3_length: 14

cdr3_aa: CASWDRGDTEAFF
cdr3_nt: TGTGCCAGCTGGGACAGGGGGGACACTGAAGCTTTCTTT
d_call: NA
clone_size: NA
j_call: TRBJ1-1
v_call: TRBV21-1
cdr3_length: 13

cdr3_aa: CASSYSEGLRETQYF
cdr3_nt: TGTGCCAGCAGTTACTCGGAGGGCCTGAGAGAGACCCAGTACTTC
d_call: NA
clone_size: NA
j_call: TRBJ2-5
v_call: TRBV6-5
cdr3_length: 15

cdr3_aa: CASSQDRGVSGSFGGELFF
cdr3_nt: TGCGCCAGCAGCCAAGATCGGGGAGTTAGCGGGAGTTTTGGCGGGGAGCTGTTTTTT
d_call: TRBD2
clone_size: NA
j_call: TRBJ2-2
v_call: TRBV4-3
cdr3_length: 19

cdr3_aa: CASGGTDSSTDTQYF
cdr3_nt: TGTGCCAGCGGGGGGACAGACTCTAGCACAGATACGCAGTATTTT
d_call: NA
clone_size: once
j_call: TRBJ2-3
v_call: TRBV28
cdr3_length: 15

cdr3_aa: CASSLIAADTDTQYF
cdr3_nt: TGTGCCAGCAGTTTAATAGCGGCAGACACAGATACGCAGTATTTT
d_call: NA
clone_size: NA
j_call: TRBJ2-3
v_call: TRBV27
cdr3_length: 15

cdr3_aa: CASSRDRHSYEQYF
cdr3_nt: TGTGCCAGCAGCCGGGACAGACACTCCTACGAGCAGTACTTC
d_call: TRBD1
clone_size: NA
j_call: TRBJ2-7
v_call: TRBV5-6
cdr3_length: 14

cdr3_aa: CASSLQGMNTEAFF
cdr3_nt: TGTGCCAGCAGTTTGCAGGGAATGAACACTGAAGCTTTCTTT
d_call: NA
clone_size: NA
j_call: TRBJ1-1
v_call: TRBV27
cdr3_length: 14

cdr3_aa: CASSAGQNTEAFF
cdr3_nt: TGCGCCAGCAGCGCCGGACAGAACACTGAAGCTTTCTTT
d_call: NA
clone_size: NA
j_call: TRBJ1-1
v_call: TRBV5-1
cdr3_length: 13

cdr3_aa: CASSLTVISGNTIYF
cdr3_nt: TGTGCCAGCAGCTTAACGGTGATCTCTGGAAACACCATATATTTT
d_call: NA
clone_size: NA
j_call: TRBJ1-3
v_call: TRBV11-3
cdr3_length: 15

cdr3_aa: CSVEWSAGVNGYTF
cdr3_nt: TGCAGCGTTGAATGGTCCGCAGGGGTCAACGGCTACACCTTC
d_call: NA
clone_size: NA
j_call: TRBJ1-2
v_call: TRBV29-1
cdr3_length: 14

cdr3_aa: CASSESLGDNSPLHF
cdr3_nt: TGCGCCAGCAGTGAGTCTCTCGGGGATAATTCACCCCTCCACTTT
d_call: NA
clone_size: NA
j_call: TRBJ1-6
v_call: TRBV10-2
cdr3_length: 15

cdr3_aa: CASNDWGDTEAFF
cdr3_nt: TGTGCCAGCAACGATTGGGGGGACACTGAAGCTTTCTTT
d_call: NA
clone_size: NA
j_call: TRBJ1-1
v_call: TRBV2
cdr3_length: 13

cdr3_aa: CASSFGYRGSQHF
cdr3_nt: TGTGCCAGCAGTTTTGGGTATCGGGGATCCCAGCATTTT
d_call: NA
clone_size: NA
j_call: TRBJ1-5
v_call: TRBV12-3/TRBV12-4
cdr3_length: 13

cdr3_aa: CASSQEQTNQPQHF
cdr3_nt: TGCGCCAGCAGCCAAGAACAGACCAATCAGCCCCAGCATTTT
d_call: NA
clone_size: NA
j_call: TRBJ1-5
v_call: TRBV4-1
cdr3_length: 14

cdr3_aa: CASGEGSYGYTF
cdr3_nt: TGTGCCAGTGGAGAGGGATCGTATGGCTACACCTTC
d_call: NA
clone_size: NA
j_call: TRBJ1-2
v_call: TRBV19
cdr3_length: 12

cdr3_aa: CASSTRVTAEAFF
cdr3_nt: TGTGCCAGCAGCACGAGGGTCACAGCTGAAGCTTTCTTT
d_call: NA
clone_size: NA
j_call: TRBJ1-1
v_call: TRBV27
cdr3_length: 13

cdr3_aa: CASSYPRQTQNTEAFF
cdr3_nt: TGTGCCAGCAGTTACCCAAGACAGACTCAGAACACTGAAGCTTTCTTT
d_call: NA
clone_size: NA
j_call: TRBJ1-1
v_call: TRBV6-2/TRBV6-3
cdr3_length: 16

cdr3_aa: CASSQDFRGLDEQYF
cdr3_nt: TGCGCCAGCAGCCAAGATTTCAGGGGGCTGGACGAGCAGTACTTC
d_call: TRBD1
clone_size: NA
j_call: TRBJ2-7
v_call: TRBV4-1
cdr3_length: 15